These T cell receptor beta chains were read from a single sample in a study of identical twins. TCRdb re-analysed the 5' RACE reads in MiXCR, keeping a single row per CDR3 protein. The sample records hundreds of thousands of distinct CDR3 sequences, 8.5% to 9% being singletons. The same sample was also used in a study of yellow fever vaccine responses in identical twins.

The sequenced material came from PBMCs. Receptors originate from a woman aged 18-29 years in good health. Each CDR3 is given with its conserved first and last residue. A D gene is named only where the DNA matches it firmly. Clone size is shown for a subset of rows, as once, few, many or a class of expanded clone.

V: TRBV25-1
size: many
D: -
CDR3: CAVKGGSPTNYGYTF

V: TRBV20-1
size: many
D: -
CDR3: CSARVWQGYQETQYF

V: TRBV3-1
size: -
D: -
CDR3: CAFSGGGGPPTTDTQYF

V: TRBV7-9
size: -
D: TRBD2
CDR3: CASSYPSGAYEQYF

V: TRBV6-1
size: few
D: TRBD2
CDR3: CATKEREGLHNEQFF

V: TRBV19
size: -
D: -
CDR3: CASSDGGQPQHF

V: TRBV12-3/TRBV12-4
size: few
D: -
CDR3: CASRYRQVTSDTGELFF

V: TRBV2
size: -
D: -
CDR3: CASSESLADRGNSPLHF

V: TRBV4-3
size: -
D: TRBD2
CDR3: CASSQARLAGGEGHEQYF

V: TRBV7-9
size: few
D: -
CDR3: CASSSGASSGNTIYF

V: TRBV10-3
size: -
D: -
CDR3: CAISESNTEAFF

V: TRBV11-2
size: -
D: TRBD1
CDR3: CASSFPGQGRETQYF

V: TRBV29-1
size: few
D: TRBD2
CDR3: CSVEPELAGEIDTQYF

V: TRBV12-3/TRBV12-4
size: few
D: TRBD1
CDR3: CASSLTGGQYF

V: TRBV7-9
size: many
D: -
CDR3: CASSPGRYEQYF

V: TRBV12-3/TRBV12-4
size: few
D: -
CDR3: CASSLERAGKETQYF

V: TRBV3-1
size: -
D: -
CDR3: CASSRPVQGMNTEAFF

V: TRBV28
size: -
D: -
CDR3: CASSLGAGQLSYEQYF

V: TRBV15
size: -
D: -
CDR3: CATREGNLRPHEQYF

V: TRBV5-8
size: -
D: -
CDR3: CASSLGKVYNEQFF

V: TRBV3-1
size: -
D: -
CDR3: CASSRGRRGNEQFF

V: TRBV25-1
size: many
D: -
CDR3: CASSPSGTYTDTQYF

V: TRBV11-2
size: -
D: -
CDR3: CASSLIRGGRQETQYF

V: TRBV7-2
size: -
D: TRBD1
CDR3: CATGEGAFQPQHF

V: TRBV5-1
size: -
D: TRBD2
CDR3: CASSLVVAGGQETQYF

V: TRBV9
size: -
D: TRBD1
CDR3: CASSSGTAIFSTDTQYF

V: TRBV11-1
size: few
D: -
CDR3: CASSSVTAGYTF

V: TRBV5-1
size: many
D: -
CDR3: CASSLVGGGHSYNEQFF

V: TRBV7-8
size: -
D: TRBD1
CDR3: CASSPTTWTGSGYTF

V: TRBV25-1
size: -
D: -
CDR3: CASSVIGQPQHF

V: TRBV7-8
size: few
D: TRBD2
CDR3: CASSSPEGTSRDRNGYEQYF

V: TRBV12-3/TRBV12-4
size: many
D: -
CDR3: CASSLDPQTGRGDTQYF

V: TRBV28
size: many
D: -
CDR3: CASSWRTNSYEQYF

V: TRBV28
size: few
D: -
CDR3: CATSRGTESTDTQYF

V: TRBV12-3/TRBV12-4
size: few
D: TRBD1
CDR3: CASKVSGTGYEQYF

V: TRBV15
size: few
D: -
CDR3: CATSRVVSYEQYF

V: TRBV3-1
size: -
D: TRBD2
CDR3: CASSPVFSSGGGNEQFF

V: TRBV20-1
size: many
D: TRBD1
CDR3: CSAFPGQHYEQYF

V: TRBV4-2
size: -
D: -
CDR3: CASSQEATGASEQYF

V: TRBV7-9
size: many
D: -
CDR3: CASSLTVEQFF

V: TRBV7-3
size: few
D: -
CDR3: CASRPPGVETQYF

V: TRBV7-9
size: few
D: -
CDR3: CASSASDRGQETQYF

V: TRBV29-1
size: many
D: -
CDR3: CSVDSQGSVNTQYF

V: TRBV5-1
size: many
D: -
CDR3: CASSLAGVEGYGYTF

V: TRBV12-3/TRBV12-4
size: many
D: -
CDR3: CASGRWGGYNEQFF

V: TRBV3-1
size: few
D: -
CDR3: CASSFPGTSSEKLFF